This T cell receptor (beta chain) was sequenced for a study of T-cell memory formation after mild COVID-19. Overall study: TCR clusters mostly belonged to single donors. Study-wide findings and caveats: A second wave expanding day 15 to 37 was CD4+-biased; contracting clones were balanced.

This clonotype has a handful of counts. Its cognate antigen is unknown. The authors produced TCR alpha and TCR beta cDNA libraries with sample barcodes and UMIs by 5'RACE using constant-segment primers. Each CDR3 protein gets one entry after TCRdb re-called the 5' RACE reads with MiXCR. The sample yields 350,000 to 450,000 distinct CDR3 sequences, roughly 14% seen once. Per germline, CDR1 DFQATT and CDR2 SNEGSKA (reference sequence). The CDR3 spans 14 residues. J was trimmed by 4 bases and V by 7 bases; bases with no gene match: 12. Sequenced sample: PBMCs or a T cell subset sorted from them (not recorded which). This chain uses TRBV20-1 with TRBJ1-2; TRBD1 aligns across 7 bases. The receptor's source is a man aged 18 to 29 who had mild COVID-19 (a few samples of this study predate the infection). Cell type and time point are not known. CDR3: CSGSGTANFYGYTF. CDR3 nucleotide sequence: TGCAGTGGTTCTGGGACAGCCAATTTCTATGGCTACACCTTC.